This T cell receptor beta chain was retrieved from a study of breast tumors, draining lymph nodes, adjacent tissues. TCRdb independently ran MiXCR on the multiplex PCR reads; one entry per CDR3 protein. The sample has about 13,000 distinct CDR3 sequences; roughly half are singletons. This clonotype is a singleton in its sample. The missing conserved phenylalanine or tryptophan at the end of this CDR3 makes a read error likely. Germline values: CDR1 SNHLY, CDR2 FYNNEI. V lost 7 bases and J lost 7, with 14 bases in between. This CDR3 contains 14 residues. The chain links TRBV2 to TRBJ1-6, with unresolved D. Source material: tumor-adjacent breast tissue. This receptor was identified in a female donor with breast cancer. Some clones in this sample may be carry-over from other donors' samples. The CDR3 nucleotides read TGTGCCAGCACGGATCGGGGTCGGAATTCACCCCTCCACCTT. Amino acids: CASTDRGRNSPLHL.